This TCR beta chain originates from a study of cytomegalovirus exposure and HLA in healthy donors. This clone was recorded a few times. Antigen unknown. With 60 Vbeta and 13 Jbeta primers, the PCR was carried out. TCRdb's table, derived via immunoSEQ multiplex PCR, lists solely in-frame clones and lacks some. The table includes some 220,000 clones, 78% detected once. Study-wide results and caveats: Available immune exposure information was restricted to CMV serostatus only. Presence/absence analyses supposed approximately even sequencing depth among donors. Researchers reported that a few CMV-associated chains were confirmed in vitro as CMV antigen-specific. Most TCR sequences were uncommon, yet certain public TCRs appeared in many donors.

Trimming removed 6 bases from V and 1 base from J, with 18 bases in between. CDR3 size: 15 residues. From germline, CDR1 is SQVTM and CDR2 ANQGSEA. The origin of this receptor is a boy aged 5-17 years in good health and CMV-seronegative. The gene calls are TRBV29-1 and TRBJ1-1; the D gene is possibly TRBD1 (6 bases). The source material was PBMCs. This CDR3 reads CSVARADRPNTEAFF. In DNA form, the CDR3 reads TGCAGCGTCGCCCGCGCGGACAGACCGAACACTGAAGCTTTCTTT.